One and the same sample provided the 31 T cell receptor beta chains below, sequenced in a study of cytomegalovirus exposure and HLA in healthy donors. Primers: 60 Vbeta forward and 13 Jbeta reverse. Sequencing used immunoSEQ multiplex PCR; TCRdb keeps in-frame clones, though not all of them. The sample lists 120,000 or so clones; roughly 80% were seen once. Sequencing was performed on PBMCs. The receptors here all came from a woman between 40 and 55 years old in good health and CMV-seropositive.

This clone was counted between two and nine times. The chain is built from TRBV5-1 and TRBJ1-1, with a tentative D call TRBD1 (6 bases). The V gene lost 4 bases and the J gene lost 0 bases, with 19 bases spanning the gap. The CDR3 consists of 17 residues. Per germline, CDR1 SGHRS and CDR2 YFSETQ. In nucleotides, the CDR3 is TGCGCCAGCAGCCCCAGCCTGCAGGGGCTCATGAACACTGAAGCTTTCTTT. Translating gives CASSPSLQGLMNTEAFF.

This sequence joins TRBV18 and TRBJ2-7; D gene ambiguous. Trimming stripped 1 base from V and 6 bases from J, with 13 bases between. The germline gives CDR1 KGHSH, CDR2 LQKENI. The CDR3 runs 14 residues. The CDR3 region is CASSPLERGSEQYF. The CDR3 DNA reads TGTGCCAGCTCACCACTCGAACGAGGCTCCGAGCAGTACTTC.

This sequence joins TRBV5-4 and TRBJ2-1, with 12 bases fitting TRBD2. Losses at the gene ends were 4 bases for V and 1 base for J; bases not matched to a gene: 9. Per germline, CDR1 SGHNT and CDR2 YYREEE (reference sequence). The length of the CDR3 is 18 residues. For the CDR3, the DNA is TGTGCCAGCAGCCCCCGACTAGCGGGAGCGTCATCCTACAATGAGCAGTTCTTC. Residues: CASSPRLAGASSYNEQFF.

The chain joins TRBV28 to TRBJ2-7; 9 positions agree with TRBD1. CDR1 and CDR2 from the germline V gene are MDHEN and SYDVKM. The CDR3 loop spans 15 amino acids. V lost 2 bases, J lost 6 bases, and 8 bases stayed unmatched. CDR3 sequence: CASSLALGQGTEQYF. The CDR3 DNA follows: TGTGCCAGCAGTTTAGCGTTGGGACAGGGAACCGAGCAGTACTTC.

This chain uses TRBV7-9 with TRBJ1-2; D is possibly TRBD1 (6 bases). V lost 7 bases, J lost 2 bases, and 11 bases lay in between. Germline V gene sequence: CDR1 SEHNR, CDR2 FQNEAQ (reference sequence). This CDR3 comprises 13 residues. The CDR3 DNA reads TGTGCCAGCATGGGAGGGGGGAACTATGGCTACACCTTC. Protein product: CASMGGGNYGYTF.

V and J are TRBV4-2 and TRBJ2-3, with TRBD2 as a possible D gene (6 bases). The CDR3 consists of 14 residues. Germline V gene sequence: CDR1 LGHNA, CDR2 YNFKEQ. V was shortened by 2 bases and J by 2 bases, with 8 bases between the two germline ends. The CDR3 region has the DNA TGTGCCAGCAGCCAACGACTAGACACAGATACGCAGTATTTT. This translates into CASSQRLDTDTQYF.

This chain joins TRBV28 and TRBJ2-5, with 7 nucleotides matching TRBD2. The germline CDR1 and CDR2 sequences are MDHEN and SYDVKM. Germline trimming cut 3 bases from V and 5 bases from J; bases unmatched to any gene: 12. This CDR3 is 16 amino acids long. The DNA for the CDR3 is TGTGCCAGCAGTTTTCGGACGCCGGGAGGACGTGAGACCCAGTACTTC. Its protein is CASSFRTPGGRETQYF.

The rearrangement uses TRBV11-3 and TRBJ2-3; D is unclear. The CDR3 is 18 amino acids. Trimming pared 1 base from V and 0 bases from J, leaving 17 bases between. The germline CDR1 and CDR2 sequences are SGHNT and YENEEA. The CDR3 sequence is CASSLVEVGSTSTDTQYF. CDR3 sequence (DNA): TGTGCCAGCAGCTTAGTAGAGGTTGGATCCACTAGCACAGATACGCAGTATTTT.

J is TRBJ2-3 and V is TRBV7-3; 7 bases align to TRBD2. CDR3 length: 12 residues. V shed 5 bases, J shed 6 bases, and the junction held 2 bases outside the gene matches. Germline CDR1 SGHTA, CDR2 FQGTGA. CDR3 in DNA: TGTGCCAGCAGCCCAGCGGGGGATACGCAGTATTTT. As protein: CASSPAGDTQYF.

This chain uses TRBV18 with TRBJ2-1; 13 positions agree with TRBD2. This CDR3 has 20 residues. V dropped 2 bases and J dropped 4; count of bases not matched to a gene: 14. Germline-derived CDR1 and CDR2 are KGHSH and LQKENI. CDR3 nucleotide sequence: TGTGCCAGCTCACCATACAGGGCCCGGACTAGCGGGAGTGTTTACAATGAGCAGTTCTTC. This encodes CASSPYRARTSGSVYNEQFF.

The CDR3 DNA sequence: TGTGCCAGTAGTATTTTATCCGGACAGCTTACCTATGGCTACACCTTC. It translates to CASSILSGQLTYGYTF. The chain employs TRBV19 and TRBJ1-2; D may be TRBD1 (6 bases). In germline, CDR1 is LNHDA, CDR2 SQIVND (reference sequence). The CDR3 has 16 residues. The V and J ends lost 3 bases and 4 bases respectively, with 18 bases between them.

A remark on this clone: This sample includes further DNA sequences coding for the same CDR3. This chain joins TRBV10-3 and TRBJ2-2, with D possibly matching TRBD1 (7 bases). This CDR3 contains 19 residues. Germline V gene lookup returns CDR1 ENHRY and CDR2 SYGVKD. The V end was cut by 8 bases, the J end by 4 bases, with 29 bases between. CDR3 protein: CAIYRRDLNRGLGTGELFF. The DNA of the CDR3 is TGTGCCATCTACAGGAGAGATTTAAACAGGGGACTGGGCACCGGGGAGCTGTTTTTT.

V usage is TRBV10-2 and J usage is TRBJ2-7; 7 bases agree with TRBD2. V trimming: 5 bases; J trimming: 2 bases; junction bases outside the gene matches: 6. The germline V gene encodes CDR1 WSHSY and CDR2 SAAADI. The CDR3 runs to 14 residues. The DNA for the CDR3 is TGCGCCAGCAGTTTCTCGGGAGGTCCCTACGAGCAGTACTTC. This gives the protein CASSFSGGPYEQYF.

The rearrangement uses TRBV6-5 and TRBJ2-3; D might be TRBD2 (6 bases). Germline lookup yields CDR1 MNHEY and CDR2 SVGAGI. Trimming left V 2 bases short and J 7 bases short, with 16 bases between. CDR3 length: 15 amino acids. CDR3 sequence: CASSYTGATRNTQYF. The DNA for the CDR3 is TGTGCCAGCAGTTACACGGGAGCCACACGCAATACGCAGTATTTT.

The CDR3 nucleotides read TGTGCCAGCAGTTACGAGTCGAGTTCCGAGCAGTACTTC. This gives the protein CASSYESSSEQYF. The genes are TRBV6-5 and TRBJ2-7; no firm D call. The V end lost 2 bases, the J end lost 6 bases, and 11 bases lay between the germline ends. CDR3 length: 13 residues. Germline assignment: CDR1 MNHEY and CDR2 SVGAGI.

The chain links TRBV2 to TRBJ1-5, with TRBD1 identical over 7 bases. V shed 4 bases and J 4 bases; nucleotides not matched to a gene: 4. CDR1 and CDR2 (germline): SNHLY, FYNNEI. This CDR3 has 14 amino acids. DNA for the CDR3: TGTGCCAGCAGTGTAGACAGGGTTAATCAGCCCCAGCATTTT. Protein sequence: CASSVDRVNQPQHF.

V usage is TRBV25-1 and J usage is TRBJ2-1, with 10 bases fitting TRBD2. CDR3 length equals 17 residues. The ends lost 4 bases at V and 1 base at J; junction bases unmatched: 7. In germline, CDR1 is MGHDK, CDR2 SYGVNS. The CDR3 DNA reads as TGTGCCAGCAGTGCACAGCGGGGGGGGCGGTCCTACAATGAGCAGTTCTTC. This gives the protein CASSAQRGGRSYNEQFF.

CDR3 DNA: TGTGCCAGCAGCTTTGGGACAGAGAGTAACTATGGCTACACCTTC. Translating it yields CASSFGTESNYGYTF. V usage is TRBV7-2 and J usage is TRBJ1-2; 7 bases match TRBD1. Germline V gene data show CDR1 as SGHTA and CDR2 as FQGNSA. J lost 1 base, V lost 3 bases, and 5 bases had no gene match. The CDR3 totals 15 residues.

The chain links TRBV6-6 to TRBJ1-2; 7 positions agree with TRBD1. Germline trimming cut 5 bases from V and 7 bases from J; bases unmatched to any gene: 7. This CDR3 is built from 13 residues. CDR1 and CDR2 (germline): MNHNY, SVGAGI (reference sequence). The CDR3 protein is CASSPTGEVGYTF. For the CDR3, the DNA is TGTGCCAGCAGTCCAACAGGGGAAGTTGGCTACACCTTC.

This clone has just one count. The chain couples TRBV2 to TRBJ2-5; a weak D match, TRBD2 (5 bases). The DNA end lines up better with TRBJ2-7; the J call may be wrong. Germline CDR1 reads SNHLY; CDR2 reads FYNNEI. This CDR3 spans 16 amino acids. CDR3 amino acids: CASNPPGSRPSYEQYF. The CDR3, as DNA: TGTGCCAGCAATCCTCCGGGGAGTCGGCCATCCTACGAGCAGTACTTC.

This clone turned up a few times. The DNA of the CDR3 is TGCGCCAGCAGCCAAGGAGGGACAAACAATGAGCAGTTCTTC. This translates into CASSQGGTNNEQFF. V is TRBV4-1 and J is TRBJ2-1; D is perhaps TRBD1 (6 bases). The CDR3 covers 14 residues. From germline, CDR1 is MGHRA and CDR2 YSYEKL. V was cut by 1 base and J by 5 bases, with 9 bases left in between.

The gene calls are TRBV21-1 and TRBJ1-5; the DNA was not used to check the table's D call, TRBD1. TRBV21-1 is given as a pseudogene. The CDR3 consists of 12 residues. The CDR3 region is CRTATSNQPQHF. The CDR3 DNA sequence: TGTCGCACAGCAACTAGCAATCAGCCCCAGCATTTT.

V gene TRBV6-1 combines with J gene TRBJ2-3, with TRBD2 identical over 10 bases. This CDR3 has 17 residues. Germline V lookup: CDR1 MNHNS, CDR2 SASEGT. Germline trimming cut 2 bases from V and 6 bases from J; bases unmatched to any gene: 11. CDR3 DNA: TGTGCCAGCAGTGAATCTAACTCAGCGGGAGGGCAGGATACGCAGTATTTT. This codes for CASSESNSAGGQDTQYF.

The chain recombines TRBV5-1 with TRBJ2-1; 9 bases line up with TRBD2. V shed 3 bases and J 0 bases; nucleotides not matched to a gene: 13. The germline V gene has CDR1 SGHRS and CDR2 YFSETQ. CDR3 length equals 19 residues. CDR3 protein: CASSYGGGLAPSSYNEQFF. Here the CDR3 DNA reads TGCGCCAGCAGCTACGGGGGCGGACTAGCGCCGAGCTCCTACAATGAGCAGTTCTTC.

The chain carries TRBV11-2 and TRBJ2-2; 8 bases align to TRBD1. The junction had 9 bases not matched to a gene; V was cut back by 5 bases and J by 7 bases. The CDR3 length is 15 residues. CDR1 is SGHAT, CDR2 FQNNGV, per germline. The CDR3 here is CASSPGTGRFGELFF. The CDR3 nucleotides read TGTGCCAGCAGCCCGGGGACAGGCCGGTTCGGGGAGCTGTTTTTT.

The chain employs TRBV6-6 and TRBJ1-2, with D tentatively TRBD1 (6 bases). The CDR3 covers 15 residues. Germline V CDR1 and CDR2: MNHNY, SVGAGI (reference sequence). Trimming stripped 0 bases from V and 4 bases from J, with 12 bases between. This CDR3 reads CASSYSATGSYGYTF. The DNA of the CDR3 is TGTGCCAGCAGTTACTCGGCGACAGGCTCCTATGGCTACACCTTC.

This clone is labeled medium-sized. V is TRBV9 and J is TRBJ2-3, with D perhaps matching TRBD1 (6 bases). This CDR3 region has 14 residues. The germline V gene encodes CDR1 SGDLS and CDR2 YYNGEE. With 5 bases removed from V and 5 bases from J, the gap between germline ends came to 15 bases. For the CDR3, the DNA is TGTGCCAGCAGTCAGACGGGACAACAAGATACGCAGTATTTT. This translates into CASSQTGQQDTQYF.

The chain carries TRBV27 and TRBJ1-5; D is possibly TRBD1 (5 bases). Deletions cut 3 bases from V and 2 bases from J, with 11 bases between. The CDR3 length is 15 residues. Germline CDR1 is MNHEY and CDR2 is SMNVEV (reference sequence). CDR3 sequence reads: CASSLGRVGNQPQHF. CDR3 DNA sequence: TGTGCCAGCAGTTTGGGCAGGGTTGGCAATCAGCCCCAGCATTTT.

The genes are TRBV19 and TRBJ1-5, with D unresolved. With 2 bases removed from V and 7 bases from J, the gap between germline ends came to 6 bases. Germline V gene lookup returns CDR1 LNHDA and CDR2 SQIVND (reference sequence). This CDR3 spans 12 amino acids. CDR3 DNA: TGTGCCAGTAGTATAAATTTACAGCCCCAGCATTTT. Amino acid sequence: CASSINLQPQHF.

The V call is TRBV2, the J call TRBJ2-3; weak D call: TRBD2 (6 bases). Germline CDR1 is SNHLY and CDR2 is FYNNEI. The ends were cut back, 7 bases at V and 2 bases at J, with 13 bases in the middle. This CDR3 comprises 14 residues. CDR3 loop: CASIRERNTDTQYF. Written as DNA, the CDR3 is TGTGCCAGCATTCGGGAGCGAAACACAGATACGCAGTATTTT.

Details on this clone: A junction end diverges from the germline sequence, so it may reflect a read error. The chain recombines TRBV7-9 with TRBJ2-7; 12 bases match TRBD2. This CDR3 contains 16 residues. Germline CDR1 and CDR2: SEHNR and FQNEAQ (reference sequence). This CDR3 is CSSSLRLAGGFYEQYF. The CDR3 DNA sequence: TGTTCCAGCAGCTTACGCCTAGCGGGAGGGTTCTACGAGCAGTACTTC.